These T cell receptor beta chains were read from a single sample in a study of T-cell memory formation after mild COVID-19. TCRdb ran MiXCR on the 5' RACE reads and lists one entry per CDR3 protein. The sample contains almost 250,000 distinct CDR3 sequences, just over 15% of which appear only once. The sequencing sample was made of PBMCs or a T cell subset sorted from them (not recorded which). All receptors come from an adult woman who had mild COVID-19 (a few samples of this study predate the infection). Cell type and time point are not known. The CDR3 runs from the conserved cysteine through the conserved F or W. A D gene is named only where the DNA matches it firmly. Rows give clone size only sometimes, using once, few, many, or a class for an expanded clone.

J	D	size	V	DNA	CDR3
TRBJ2-1	TRBD1	-	TRBV7-2	TGTGCCAGCAGCTGGGGGGACAGGGGCGAGCAGTTCTTC	CASSWGDRGEQFF
TRBJ1-2	-	many	TRBV5-1	TGCGCCAGCAGTCCATCCGGGACCGATTATGGCTACACCTTC	CASSPSGTDYGYTF
TRBJ2-1	-	few	TRBV20-1	TGCAGTGCTAGAGATTCGATTAGCCCCAATGAGCAGTTCTTC	CSARDSISPNEQFF
TRBJ2-1	-	few	TRBV11-2	TGTGCCAGCAGCTTATCCAGTGAGCAGTTCTTC	CASSLSSEQFF
TRBJ2-1	-	many	TRBV4-3	TGCGCCAGCAGCCAAGATTCGTCCGCCCCCGGGACTTCTCTTTTCTTC	CASSQDSSAPGTSLFF
TRBJ2-7	-	-	TRBV7-2	TGTGCCAGCAGCAACCCCCGGGACTTAATTCAGGGGGAGCAGTACTTC	CASSNPRDLIQGEQYF
TRBJ2-7	-	few	TRBV18	TGTGCCAGCTCACCAGGGGCGACCTACGAGCAGTACTTC	CASSPGATYEQYF
TRBJ2-3	TRBD2	-	TRBV20-1	TGCAGTGCTAGAAGAGCGGGGGGGGCAGATACGCAGTATTTT	CSARRAGGADTQYF
TRBJ1-1	-	-	TRBV12-3/TRBV12-4	TGTGCCAGCAGTTTAAGTAGCGGGAACACTGAAGCTTTCTTT	CASSLSSGNTEAFF
TRBJ2-1	TRBD2	few	TRBV20-1	TGCAGTGCTTGCAGGACTAGCTTGCCGGATGAGCAGTTCTTC	CSACRTSLPDEQFF
TRBJ2-3	-	-	TRBV5-1	TGCGCCAGCAGCCCCGGGACGAACACAGATACGCAGTATTTT	CASSPGTNTDTQYF
TRBJ1-2	TRBD1	few	TRBV7-9	TGTGCCAGCAGCTCACGGACAGGGGTCATTGGCTATGGCTACACCTTC	CASSSRTGVIGYGYTF
TRBJ1-2	-	few	TRBV4-2	TGTGCCAGCAGCCAAGATGTTACAGTTGGAAGTGGCTACACCTTC	CASSQDVTVGSGYTF
TRBJ1-1	-	-	TRBV3-1	TGTGCCAGCAGCCACGGTACCATGAACACTGAAGCTTTCTTT	CASSHGTMNTEAFF
TRBJ2-6	-	few	TRBV20-1	TGCAGTGCTAGAGTCAGGGGTGGGTCTAGCTCTGGGGCCAACGTCCTGACTTTC	CSARVRGGSSSGANVLTF
TRBJ2-5	-	many	TRBV2	TGTGCCAGCAGTGTCTGGGGGCAGGAGGAGACCCAGTACTTC	CASSVWGQEETQYF
TRBJ2-1	TRBD2	few	TRBV5-1	TGCGCCAGCAGCTTTCGGGGGGAAAACAATGAGCAGTTCTTC	CASSFRGENNEQFF